What follows are 28 T cell receptor beta chains derived from one specimen sequenced in a study of beta chain features in type 1 diabetes. Study-level findings and limits: In all four CD4+ subsets, TCRB CDR3 length was significantly, moderately reduced in type 1 diabetes.

No antigens are known for them. Since all of the isolated RNA was reverse transcribed, expressed TCRB transcripts were what got sequenced. Sequenced by immunoSEQ multiplex PCR; TCRdb stores in-frame clones only, minus some. Among 150,000 to 200,000 clones, 7.5% to 8.5% were seen once, and the ten largest hold roughly 0.5%. Sequenced material: central memory CD4+ T cells from blood. These receptors originate from a man aged 18 to 29 with type 1 diabetes.

This chain joins TRBV6-6 and TRBJ1-6; 9 bases match TRBD1. The trim removed 6 bases at V and 7 bases at J, leaving 4 bases unmatched. The CDR3 loop spans 14 amino acids. CDR1 and CDR2 (germline): MNHNY, SVGAGI (reference sequence). The CDR3 region has the DNA TGTGCCAGCAGCTCAACAGGGGGCAATTCACCCCTCCACTTT. It translates to CASSSTGGNSPLHF.

This clone was recorded a few times. The V gene is TRBV14, the J gene TRBJ1-2, with unresolved D. This CDR3 has 15 residues. The V end was cut by 1 base, the J end by 0 bases, with 9 bases between. CDR1 is SGHDN and CDR2 is FVKESK in the germline V gene. The CDR3 coding sequence is TGTGCCAGCAGCCAAGGAGGGAACACTAACTATGGCTACACCTTC. Translation: CASSQGGNTNYGYTF.

Notes on this clone: At one of its ends the junction is not consistent with the germline gene, which may arise from a read error. The genes are TRBV5-4 and TRBJ2-2, with a tentative D call TRBD1 (6 bases). The CDR3 loop spans 15 amino acids. Germline V gene data show CDR1 as SGHNT and CDR2 as YYREEE (reference sequence). CDR3 sequence reads: CASSQEQGGTGELFF. Written as DNA, the CDR3 is TGCGCCAGCAGCCAAGAACAGGGTGGCACCGGGGAGCTGTTTTTT. Full variable domain (outside the CDR3, taken from reference TRBV5-4 and TRBJ2-2): ETGVTQSPTHLIKTRGQQVTLRCSSQSGHNTVSWYQQALGQGPQFIFQYYREEENGRGNFPPRFSGLQFPNYSSELNVNALELDDSALYLCASSQEQGGTGELFFGEGSRLTVL.

This clone was found many times. This rearrangement joins TRBV28 to TRBJ1-1; tentatively, D is TRBD1 (5 bases). This CDR3 has 13 residues. CDR1 MDHEN and CDR2 SYDVKM come from the germline V gene. V was cut by 3 bases and J by 5 bases, with 10 bases left in between. CDR3 DNA: TGTGCCAGCAGTTTCCAGGGAGGGACTGAAGCTTTCTTT. This translates into CASSFQGGTEAFF.

This clone showed up many times. CDR3 DNA sequence: TGTGCCGGTGGGGAGGCGGCAGATACGCAGTATTTT. Translated: CAGGEAADTQYF. V gene TRBV6-6 combines with J gene TRBJ2-3; tentatively, D is TRBD2 (6 bases). Trimming shortened V by 11 bases and J by 4 bases, and 13 bases separated the two germline ends. CDR1 is MNHNY, CDR2 SVGAGI, per germline (reference sequence). The CDR3 is made up of 12 amino acids.

The chain links TRBV18 to TRBJ1-6; TRBD1 aligns across 7 bases. Per germline, CDR1 KGHSH and CDR2 LQKENI. The CDR3 is 17 amino acids. Germline trimming cut 3 bases from V and 10 bases from J; bases unmatched to any gene: 15. CDR3 in amino acids: CASSPTRSGQEGSPLHF. The CDR3 nucleotides read TGTGCCAGCTCACCCACACGCAGTGGACAGGAAGGCTCACCCCTCCACTTT.

This clone was seen ten or more times. The rearrangement links TRBV5-4 to TRBJ2-5; TRBD2 agrees at 14 bases. Germline CDR1 SGHNT, CDR2 YYREEE (reference sequence). This CDR3 contains 15 residues. J gave up 3 bases and V 4 bases, and 2 bases lay outside the gene matches. CDR3 DNA: TGTGCCAGCAGCGGGACTAGCGGGGGAAAAGAGACCCAGTACTTC. Translation: CASSGTSGGKETQYF.

This clone was seen repeatedly, ten times or more. The chain carries TRBV7-9 and TRBJ1-1, with D unresolved. Looked up from germline, CDR1 is SEHNR and CDR2 is FQNEAQ (reference sequence). This CDR3 has 13 amino acids. The V and J ends lost 3 bases and 5 bases respectively, with 10 bases between them. The CDR3 protein is CASSFDTQTEAFF. In DNA form, the CDR3 reads TGTGCCAGCAGCTTCGACACCCAGACTGAAGCTTTCTTT.

V is TRBV11-3 and J is TRBJ2-1, with D unclear. Trimming removed 2 bases at V and 7 bases at J, with 6 bases between. The CDR3 extends over 12 amino acids. Germline-derived CDR1 and CDR2 are SGHNT and YENEEA. The chain's CDR3 is CASSLLGNEQFF. The CDR3, as DNA: TGTGCCAGCAGCTTACTCGGGAATGAGCAGTTCTTC.

This clone has only a few counts. The chain couples TRBV11-2 to TRBJ1-2; 9 nucleotides line up with TRBD1. The CDR3 is 14 residues long. Germline CDR1 is SGHAT and CDR2 is FQNNGV. With V trimmed by 1 base and J by 7 bases, 4 bases remained unmatched. CDR3 region: CASSLGTGDRGYTF. The CDR3 DNA follows: TGTGCCAGCAGCTTAGGGACAGGGGATCGTGGCTACACCTTC.

This clone was counted between two and nine times. The chain employs TRBV10-3 and TRBJ1-5; 7 positions match TRBD1. CDR3 length: 13 amino acids. Germline CDR1 and CDR2: ENHRY and SYGVKD. Germline trimming cut 5 bases from V and 5 bases from J; bases unmatched to any gene: 3. The CDR3 sequence is CAISRDSDQPQHF. CDR3 bases: TGTGCCATCAGTAGGGACAGTGATCAGCCCCAGCATTTT.

This clone was seen a handful of times. This chain connects TRBV2 to TRBJ1-2; D is possibly TRBD1 (6 bases). The CDR3 sequence is 13 residues long. Germline V gene data show CDR1 as SNHLY and CDR2 as FYNNEI. The germline V and J ends were trimmed by 6 bases and 7 bases, with 15 bases remaining between them. The CDR3 sequence: CASRAQGLTGYTF. The CDR3 nucleotides are TGTGCCAGCAGGGCACAGGGTCTGACTGGCTACACCTTC.

This clone was seen more than once but under ten times. The chain combines TRBV7-2 with TRBJ2-4; 8 positions agree with TRBD1. Trimming at V came to 5 bases and at J to 8 bases, leaving 11 bases not matched to a gene. The CDR3 runs to 15 residues. Germline assignment: CDR1 SGHTA and CDR2 FQGNSA. Here the CDR3 DNA reads TGTGCCAGCAGCCCCTGGGCAGGGGGCAGCGACATTCAGTACTTC. Amino acids: CASSPWAGGSDIQYF.

In its sample, this clone was seen a few times. The rearrangement links TRBV7-6 to TRBJ2-1; D is unclear. V lost 5 bases to trimming and J lost 5 bases, with 10 bases between them. There are 13 residues in the CDR3. From germline, CDR1 is SGHVS and CDR2 FNYEAQ. The CDR3 DNA sequence: TGTGCCAGCAGCCTGCTGACTCACAATGAGCAGTTCTTC. The encoded protein is CASSLLTHNEQFF. The full variable domain, rest sourced from reference TRBV7-6 and TRBJ2-1, is GAGVSQSPRYKVTKRGQDVALRCDPISGHVSLYWYRQALGQGPEFLTYFNYEAQQDKSGLPNDRFSAERPEGSISTLTIQRTEQRDSAMYRCASSLLTHNEQFFGPGTRLTVL.

This clone was detected a few times. J is TRBJ2-2 and V is TRBV10-3; weak D call: TRBD1 (5 bases). This CDR3 is 14 amino acids long. Germline assignment: CDR1 ENHRY and CDR2 SYGVKD. V was cut by 6 bases and J by 5 bases, with 13 bases left in between. CDR3 protein: CAIRARVETGELFF. The CDR3, as DNA: TGTGCCATCAGAGCCAGGGTGGAAACCGGGGAGCTGTTTTTT.

The chain combines TRBV9 with TRBJ2-1; 13 nucleotides line up with TRBD2. This CDR3 region has 17 residues. In germline, CDR1 is SGDLS, CDR2 YYNGEE. V lost 1 base, J lost 9 bases, and 10 bases stayed unmatched. In DNA form, the CDR3 reads TGTGCCAGCAGCGTAAAGCCCCCCGGGACTAGCGGGATTGAGCAGTTCTTC. Amino acid sequence: CASSVKPPGTSGIEQFF.

This clone was detected a few times. The chain recombines TRBV29-1 with TRBJ2-5; possible D gene TRBD1, 5 bases. The CDR3 contains 11 residues. The germline CDR1 and CDR2 sequences are SQVTM and ANQGSEA. V lost 5 bases and J lost 13, with 17 bases in between. This CDR3 reads CSVLKGWNWYF. The CDR3 region has the DNA TGCAGCGTTTTGAAGGGGTGGAACTGGTACTTC.

The V call is TRBV5-6, the J call TRBJ2-1; tentative D call: TRBD1 (6 bases). Per germline, CDR1 SGHDT and CDR2 YYEEEE. The V end was cut by 2 bases, the J end by 2 bases, with 11 bases between. The CDR3 totals 15 residues. The CDR3 reads CASSFGQGTYNEQFF. CDR3 DNA sequence: TGTGCCAGCAGCTTTGGGCAGGGGACCTACAATGAGCAGTTCTTC.

This clone was counted a few times. The rearrangement links TRBV5-6 to TRBJ2-5; D is perhaps TRBD2 (5 bases). The V end was cut by 3 bases, the J end by 5 bases, with 11 bases between. Germline-derived CDR1 and CDR2 are SGHDT and YYEEEE. The CDR3 runs to 13 residues. CDR3 residues: CASSYLAAETQYF. CDR3 sequence (DNA): TGTGCCAGCAGCTATCTAGCCGCGGAGACCCAGTACTTC.

This clone was found a few times. This chain connects TRBV7-2 to TRBJ2-5; TRBD2 is a possible D gene (5 bases). V was cut by 4 bases and J by 1 base, with 19 bases left in between. CDR1 and CDR2 from the germline V gene are SGHTA and FQGNSA. The CDR3 sequence is 17 residues long. The CDR3 loop reads CASSSIISLAGQETQYF. DNA of the CDR3: TGTGCCAGCAGCTCCATCATAAGCCTAGCAGGCCAAGAGACCCAGTACTTC. Using reference TRBV7-2 and TRBJ2-5 for the parts outside the CDR3, the full variable domain is GAGVSQSPSNKVTEKGKDVELRCDPISGHTALYWYRQSLGQGLEFLIYFQGNSAPDKSGLPSDRFSAERTGGSVSTLTIQRTQQEDSAVYLCASSSIISLAGQETQYFGPGTRLLVL.

This chain joins TRBV29-1 and TRBJ2-3; 10 bases align to TRBD2. V gave up 4 bases and J gave up 2 bases; unmatched junction bases: 6. This CDR3 is 15 amino acids long. Germline CDR1 is SQVTM and CDR2 is ANQGSEA. The CDR3 sequence: CSVGPSGGLTDTQYF. The CDR3 DNA is TGCAGCGTTGGTCCTAGCGGGGGACTCACAGATACGCAGTATTTT.

This chain joins TRBV10-3 and TRBJ1-6; no definite D call. This CDR3 has 14 residues. Germline-derived CDR1 and CDR2 are ENHRY and SYGVKD. V lost 6 bases and J lost 9, with 15 bases in between. The CDR3 region is CAISPGSKGSPLHF. The CDR3, as DNA: TGTGCCATCAGCCCGGGATCTAAGGGTTCACCCCTCCACTTT.

This clone was found a few times. CDR3 in DNA: TGTGCCAGCAGACAGGGACAGGGGACCCACGGGGAGCTGTTTTTT. Encoded protein: CASRQGQGTHGELFF. This chain links TRBV6-5 with TRBJ2-2; 10 bases map to TRBD1. V lost 6 bases and J lost 7; bases outside the gene matches: 8. This CDR3 spans 15 amino acids. Germline V CDR1 and CDR2: MNHEY, SVGAGI.

The CDR3 protein is CSVEGSGGGETDTQYF. CDR3 bases: TGCAGCGTTGAAGGGTCGGGGGGAGGAGAAACAGATACGCAGTATTTT. The V and J genes are TRBV29-1 and TRBJ2-3; the match to TRBD2 covers 7 bases. The CDR3 runs 16 residues. V shed 1 base, J shed 3 bases, and the junction held 10 bases outside the gene matches. CDR1 SQVTM and CDR2 ANQGSEA come from the germline V gene.

This clone was counted only a few times. This rearrangement joins TRBV11-2 to TRBJ1-1, with D possibly matching TRBD1 (6 bases). In germline, CDR1 is SGHAT, CDR2 FQNNGV. CDR3 length equals 13 residues. Trimming cost V 5 bases and J 6 bases, with 13 bases left between them. DNA of the CDR3: TGTGCCAGCAGCAGTTACAGGGTTGCTGAAGCTTTCTTT. Its protein is CASSSYRVAEAFF.

The genes are TRBV5-1 and TRBJ2-3, with 8 bases matching TRBD1. Germline V lookup: CDR1 SGHRS, CDR2 YFSETQ. This CDR3 region has 14 residues. The J segment lost 6 bases and the V segment lost 4 bases, leaving 7 bases of the junction unmatched. The CDR3 DNA is TGCGCCAGCAGCGATGGACAGGGCTGGGATACGCAGTATTTT. Amino acid sequence: CASSDGQGWDTQYF.

This clone was recorded a few times. The rearrangement links TRBV30 to TRBJ2-6; 7 nucleotides align to TRBD1. This CDR3 has 17 residues. CDR1 GTSNPN and CDR2 SVGIG come from the germline V gene (reference sequence). Trimming removed 3 bases from V and 0 bases from J; junction bases left unmatched: 8. Here the CDR3 reads CAWRRGRLSSGANVLTF. The CDR3 DNA sequence: TGTGCCTGGAGGAGGGGGCGGTTGAGCTCTGGGGCCAACGTCCTGACTTTC.

The genes are TRBV16 and TRBJ2-6, with no clear D. CDR1 and CDR2 from the germline V gene are KGHSY and FQNENV. The CDR3 length is 14 residues. Trimming shortened V by 0 bases and J by 3 bases, and 3 bases separated the two germline ends. The CDR3 sequence: CASSQSRGANVLTF. The CDR3 nucleotides are TGTGCCAGCAGCCAATCTCGTGGGGCCAACGTCCTGACTTTC.